This T cell receptor (beta chain) was identified during a study of shared clonotypes between healthy human individuals. An assay was performed, and its level was deep. Sorted-subset replicate PCRs used 200 ng of genomic DNA. This amount corresponded to approximately 30,000 T cell genomes. This table comes from immunoSEQ multiplex PCR, and its TCRdb copy is limited to in-frame clones, with some not included. Of about 800,000 clones in the sample, about 96% were seen once. The CDR3 is 12 residues long. V shed 5 bases and J shed 3 bases, with 9 bases lying between them. From germline, CDR1 is SGHKS and CDR2 YYEKEE (reference sequence). Terminally differentiated effector memory CD45RA+ cells were excluded from the naive CD8 cells, which were CD45RO-negative and positively selected for CCR7.

The genes are TRBV5-5 and TRBJ2-7; possible D gene TRBD2, 5 bases. Material for sequencing was naive CD8+ T cells sorted from blood. This TCR came from a young man in good health. CDR3 loop: CASRYGVYEQYF. The CDR3 region has the DNA TGTGCCAGCAGGTACGGGGTCTACGAGCAGTACTTC.